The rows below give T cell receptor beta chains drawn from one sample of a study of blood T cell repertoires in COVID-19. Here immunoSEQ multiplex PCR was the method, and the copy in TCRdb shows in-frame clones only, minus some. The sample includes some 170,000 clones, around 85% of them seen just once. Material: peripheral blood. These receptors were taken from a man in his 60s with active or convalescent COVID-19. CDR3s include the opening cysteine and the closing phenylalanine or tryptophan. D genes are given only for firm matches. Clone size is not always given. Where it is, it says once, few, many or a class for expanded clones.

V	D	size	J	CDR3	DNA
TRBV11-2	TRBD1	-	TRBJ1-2	CASSLALQGGSGYTF	TGTGCCAGCAGCTTAGCGCTCCAGGGGGGAAGCGGCTACACCTTC
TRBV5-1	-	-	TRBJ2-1	CASSLAVGGRSYNEQFF	TGCGCCAGCAGCTTGGCCGTCGGGGGAAGGTCCTACAATGAGCAGTTCTTC
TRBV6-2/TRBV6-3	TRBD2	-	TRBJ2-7	CASSYLSSGSDYEQYF	TGTGCCAGCAGTTACCTGAGTAGCGGGAGTGATTACGAGCAGTACTTC
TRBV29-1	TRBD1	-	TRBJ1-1	CSAGTGGVSEAFF	TGCAGCGCTGGGACAGGGGGAGTTTCCGAAGCTTTCTTT
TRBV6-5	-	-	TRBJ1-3	CASSADRGSGNTIYF	TGTGCCAGCAGCGCGGACAGAGGGTCTGGAAACACCATATATTTT
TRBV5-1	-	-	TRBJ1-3	CASSLQGYGGNTIYF	TGCGCCAGCAGCTTACAGGGATATGGTGGAAACACCATATATTTT
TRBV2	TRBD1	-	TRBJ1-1	CASNGQGVSEAFF	TGTGCCAGCAACGGACAGGGTGTGAGCGAAGCTTTCTTT
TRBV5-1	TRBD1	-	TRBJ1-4	CASSFGTGDEKLFF	TGCGCCAGCAGCTTCGGGACAGGGGACGAAAAACTGTTTTTT
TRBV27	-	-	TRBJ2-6	CASSLFPLGTRGANVLTF	TGTGCCAGCAGTTTATTCCCACTCGGAACTAGGGGGGCCAACGTCCTGACTTTC
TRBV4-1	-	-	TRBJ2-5	CASSQEPWQAGAETQYF	TGCGCCAGCAGCCAAGAACCCTGGCAGGCGGGGGCTGAGACCCAGTACTTC
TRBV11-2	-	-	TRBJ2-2	CASSARDGELFF	TGTGCCAGCAGCGCCCGCGACGGGGAGCTGTTTTTT
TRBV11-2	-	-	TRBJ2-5	CASSLPGSRETQYF	TGTGCCAGCAGCTTACCAGGGTCGCGGGAGACCCAGTACTTC
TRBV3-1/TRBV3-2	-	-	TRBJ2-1	CASSPPPYNEQFF	TGTGCCAGCAGCCCCCCTCCCTACAATGAGCAGTTCTTC
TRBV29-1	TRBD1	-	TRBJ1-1	CSARQGTNTEAFF	TGCAGCGCTCGACAGGGGACGAACACTGAAGCTTTCTTT
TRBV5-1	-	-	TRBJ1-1	CASSLEQGVSFGAFF	TGCGCCAGCAGCTTGGAACAGGGCGTTTCTTTTGGGGCTTTCTTT
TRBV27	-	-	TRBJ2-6	CASSLGGGDESGANVLTF	TGTGCCAGCAGTTTGGGAGGGGGAGATGAATCTGGGGCCAACGTCCTGACTTTC
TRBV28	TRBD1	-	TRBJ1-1	CASGTTGTGLTEAFF	TGTGCCAGCGGAACCACCGGGACAGGGCTTACTGAAGCTTTCTTT
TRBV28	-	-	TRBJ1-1	CASSLLRNTEAFF	TGTGCCAGCAGTCTCCTGAGGAACACTGAAGCTTTCTTT
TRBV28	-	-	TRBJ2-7	CASRGGYEQYF	TGTGCCAGCAGGGGAGGATACGAGCAGTACTTC
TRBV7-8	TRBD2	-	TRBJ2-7	CASSRVAGGGYEQYF	TGTGCCAGCAGCCGAGTAGCGGGAGGCGGCTACGAGCAGTACTTC
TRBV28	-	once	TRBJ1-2	CASSFADGANGYTF	TGTGCCAGCAGTTTCGCCGACGGAGCTAATGGCTACACCTTC
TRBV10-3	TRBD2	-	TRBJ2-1	CATRGLAGVTTSSYNEQFF	TGTGCCACCAGGGGACTAGCGGGGGTTACAACGAGCTCCTACAATGAGCAGTTCTTC
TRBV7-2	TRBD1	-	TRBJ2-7	CASSLGTGYSYEQYF	TGTGCCAGCAGCCTCGGGACAGGGTACTCCTACGAGCAGTACTTC
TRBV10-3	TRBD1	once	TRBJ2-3	CAIRRWGTDTDTQYF	TGTGCCATCAGACGATGGGGGACAGACACAGATACGCAGTATTTT
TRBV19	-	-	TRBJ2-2	CASSRRESTGELFF	TGTGCCAGTAGTCGCCGGGAGTCCACCGGGGAGCTGTTTTTT
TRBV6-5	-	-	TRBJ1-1	CASSPGGRMNTEAFF	TGTGCCAGCAGCCCCGGAGGTCGCATGAACACTGAAGCTTTCTTT
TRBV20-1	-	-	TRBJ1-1	CSAIELTLTENTEAFF	TGCAGTGCTATTGAACTTACCCTGACAGAGAACACTGAAGCTTTCTTT
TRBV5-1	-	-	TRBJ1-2	CASSSEGSYGYTF	TGCGCCAGCAGCTCCGAGGGTAGCTATGGCTACACCTTC
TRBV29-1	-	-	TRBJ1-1	CSVAAQLNTEAFF	TGCAGCGTGGCGGCGCAGCTGAACACTGAAGCTTTCTTT
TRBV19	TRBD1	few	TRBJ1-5	CASSTDRGGQPQHF	TGTGCCAGTAGTACAGACAGGGGCGGTCAGCCCCAGCATTTT
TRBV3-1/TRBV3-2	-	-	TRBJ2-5	CASSQDLVGEKTQYF	TGTGCCAGCAGCCAAGATTTGGTGGGAGAAAAGACCCAGTACTTC
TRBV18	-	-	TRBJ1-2	CASSPSRGNYGYTF	TGTGCCAGCTCACCAAGTCGGGGTAACTATGGCTACACCTTC
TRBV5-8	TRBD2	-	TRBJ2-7	CASSSRRLAGASYEQYF	TGTGCCAGCAGCTCACGGAGGCTAGCGGGAGCCTCCTACGAGCAGTACTTC
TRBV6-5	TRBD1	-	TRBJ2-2	CASRRTGSGELFF	TGTGCCAGCAGGAGGACAGGGTCCGGGGAGCTGTTTTTT
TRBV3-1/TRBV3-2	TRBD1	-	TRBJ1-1	CASSPTGANTEAFF	TGTGCCAGCAGCCCGACAGGGGCGAACACTGAAGCTTTCTTT
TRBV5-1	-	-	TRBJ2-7	CASSSGGGEDYEQYF	TGCGCCAGCAGCTCGGGGGGCGGGGAAGACTACGAGCAGTACTTC
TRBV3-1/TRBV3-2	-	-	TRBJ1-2	CASSQARGIGGYTF	TGTGCCAGCAGCCAAGCTAGGGGAATCGGTGGCTACACCTTC
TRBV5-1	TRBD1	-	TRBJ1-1	CASSVGTENEAFF	TGCGCCAGCAGCGTGGGGACAGAAAATGAAGCTTTCTTT
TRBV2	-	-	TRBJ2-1	CASSRNYNEQFF	TGTGCCAGCAGCAGGAACTACAATGAGCAGTTCTTC
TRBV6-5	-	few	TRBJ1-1	CASIPPGGGAEAFF	TGTGCCAGCATCCCCCCCGGAGGAGGCGCTGAAGCTTTCTTT
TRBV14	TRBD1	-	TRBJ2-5	CASSPRQGRETQYF	TGTGCCAGCAGCCCCCGACAGGGCCGAGAGACCCAGTACTTC